This TCR beta chain originates from a study of shared clonotypes between healthy human individuals. CD45RO-negative cells were positively selected for CCR7, leaving out terminally differentiated effector memory CD45RA+ cells. For this clone: Its specificity is unknown.

The test was conducted at deep level. The repertoire was sequenced with immunoSEQ multiplex PCR; TCRdb's copy has only in-frame clones and lacks some. The sample yields about 2.2 million clones, roughly 91% seen once. Study observations and caveats: Larger estimated richness was generally seen in naive subsets than in memory subsets. Clonotype sharing among donors was expected to depend on sequencing depth.

Germline V lookup: CDR1 SGHDN, CDR2 FVKESK. The CDR3 is 15 residues long. Trimming removed 0 bases from V and 7 bases from J, with 15 bases in between. The sequencing sample was made of naive CD8+ T cells from PBMCs. The rearrangement uses TRBV14 and TRBJ2-5, with D uncertain. The sequence derives from a man between 18 and 29 years old in good health. Some clones in this sample may be carry-over from other donors' samples. The CDR3 nucleotides are TGTGCCAGCAGCCAAGATAAGTTTGTTCGGGCGACCCAGTACTTC. Encoded protein: CASSQDKFVRATQYF. The variable domain in full, with the rest retrieved from reference TRBV14 and TRBJ2-5, is EAGVTQFPSHSVIEKGQTVTLRCDPISGHDNLYWYRRVMGKEIKFLLHFVKESKQDESGMPNNRFLAERTGGTYSTLKVQPAELEDSGVYFCASSQDKFVRATQYFGPGTRLLVL.